This T cell receptor beta chain was sequenced during a study of PD-L1 blockade in urothelial cancer. Turning to the study itself: Prior chemotherapy in patients spanned 0 to 3 regimens.

Templates that were synthetic TCR analogs were spiked into each PCR. The data were produced by immunoSEQ multiplex PCR, yet TCRdb's version contains in-frame clones alone and is incomplete. The repertoire holds tens of thousands of clones, with over 70% as singletons. The CDR3 length is 14 residues. CDR1 is SGHKS and CDR2 is YYEKEE in the germline V gene (reference sequence). Trimming shortened V by 0 bases and J by 5 bases, and 11 bases separated the two germline ends. Specimen: PBMCs, collected around atezolizumab (anti-PD-L1) treatment. The receptor's source is a man aged 65 to 79 with urothelial cancer. The genes are TRBV5-5 and TRBJ1-2; D not resolved. In DNA, the CDR3 is TGTGCCAGCAGCTTGGACCCGGCGCGGTATGGCTACACCTTC. It yields the protein CASSLDPARYGYTF.